The present T cell receptor beta chain was sequenced within a study of glioma-infiltrating T cells after dendritic cell vaccination. About the research overall: Dendritic cell vaccination trial patients had either newly diagnosed or recurrent glioblastoma.

Study results and limitations: Higher TCR clonality did not directly relate to longer survival.

Patients had residual fresh-frozen tumor tissue and more than two years of survival data. V was shortened by 5 bases and J by 0 bases, with 7 bases between the two germline ends. Germline CDR1 and CDR2: LNHDA and SQIVND (reference sequence). The CDR3 runs to 14 residues. There are a few counts of this clone. What it recognizes is unknown. TCRdb's copy holds only in-frame clones and misses some; the assay was immunoSEQ multiplex PCR. The sample holds under 130,000 clones, roughly 80% seen once. V and J are TRBV19 and TRBJ1-4, with unresolved D. The origin of this receptor is a human donor with glioblastoma. The sample in question was blood, obtained before dendritic cell vaccination. In DNA, the CDR3 is TGTGCCAGTAGTCTTCAGTCAACTAATGAAAAACTGTTTTTT. Amino acid sequence: CASSLQSTNEKLFF.